Detailed here is one T cell receptor (beta chain). Antigen: not known. Trimming pared 0 bases from V and 1 base from J, leaving 10 bases between. The CDR3 runs 14 residues. In germline, CDR1 is DFQATT, CDR2 SNEGSKA (reference sequence). This entry is derived from a study of T cell repertoires in cytomegalovirus infection. Background on the study: Indicated by public TCR beta signatures were CMV infection and matching HLA type.

MiXCR was run by TCRdb on the reads, yielding one entry per CDR3 protein. The sample has about 530,000 distinct CDR3 sequences; about a quarter are singletons. Findings and limits, study-wide: Cumulative public TCR beta family frequency identified CMV carriers with the relevant HLA. The ex vivo response showed dominance by HLA-C-restricted CMV-specific TCR beta clonotypes.

Specimen: PBMCs. V is TRBV20-1 and J is TRBJ2-7; weak D call: TRBD2 (6 bases). The clonotype comes from a human donor in good health (CMV status not recorded). Some clones in this sample may be carry-over from other donors' samples. CDR3 region: CSARDSGSSYEQYF. As DNA, the CDR3 is TGCAGTGCTAGAGATAGCGGATCGTCCTACGAGCAGTACTTC.